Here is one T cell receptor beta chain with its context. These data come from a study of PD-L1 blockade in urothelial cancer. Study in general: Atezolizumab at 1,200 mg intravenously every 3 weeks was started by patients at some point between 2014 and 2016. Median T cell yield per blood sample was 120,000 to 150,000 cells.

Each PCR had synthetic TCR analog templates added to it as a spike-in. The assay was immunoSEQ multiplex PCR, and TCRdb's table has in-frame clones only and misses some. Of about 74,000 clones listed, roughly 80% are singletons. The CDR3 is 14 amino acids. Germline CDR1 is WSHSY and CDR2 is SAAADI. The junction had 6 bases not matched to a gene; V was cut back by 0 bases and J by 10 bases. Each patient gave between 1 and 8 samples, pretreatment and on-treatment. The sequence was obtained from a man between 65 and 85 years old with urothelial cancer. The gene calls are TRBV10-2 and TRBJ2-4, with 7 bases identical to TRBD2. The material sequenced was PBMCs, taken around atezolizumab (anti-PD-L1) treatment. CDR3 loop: CASSESRLAAIQYF. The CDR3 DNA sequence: TGCGCCAGCAGTGAGTCTAGACTAGCCGCAATTCAGTACTTC.